These 18 T cell receptor beta chains came from one sample sequenced in a study of T cells in Graves' hyperthyroidism and ophthalmopathy (dated by TCRdb to about 2019). The library came from multiplex PCR. For sequencing, an Illumina HiSeq 2000 was employed. TCR beta CDR3 regions were amplified from RNA transcripts. The first round of RT-PCR for the TCR CDR3 was performed with the HTBI primer set and the Qiagen OneStep RT-PCR kit. TCRdb reworked the public reads: Q25 trimming with fastp, MiXCR clone assembly, productive beta chains retained. Each record represents a unique CDR3 protein, reported with the most common genes and DNA among its rows. This sample comprises about 560,000 distinct CDR3 sequences, approximately 15% of them detected only once. 6.5% to 8% of the sample is taken by the ten largest. The material sequenced was blood. These receptors all come from a young woman with Graves' hyperthyroidism.

The chain couples TRBV29-1 to TRBJ2-1, with 7 positions matching TRBD2. The CDR3 runs to 15 residues. With V trimmed by 6 bases and J by 0 bases, 8 bases remained unmatched. Germline assignment: CDR1 SQVTM and CDR2 ANQGSEA. The CDR3 DNA follows: TGCAGCGTGGGTGGTTTAGCGGGCTCCTACAATGAGCAGTTCTTC. This codes for CSVGGLAGSYNEQFF.

V is TRBV11-3 and J is TRBJ2-3; D is possibly TRBD2 (7 bases). From germline, CDR1 is SGHNT and CDR2 YENEEA. CDR3 length: 14 residues. Trimming shortened V by 5 bases and J by 0 bases, and 9 bases separated the two germline ends. In DNA form, the CDR3 reads TGTGCCAGCAGCGGGGGGGGCAGCACAGATACGCAGTATTTT. Encoded protein: CASSGGGSTDTQYF.

This clonotype appeared a few times. The CDR3 DNA reads TGTGCCACAAAAATCTTTCCTAACACCGGGGAGCTGTTTTTT. Translating it yields CATKIFPNTGELFF. This chain uses TRBV15 with TRBJ2-2; D ambiguous. The CDR3 is 14 amino acids. Germline CDR1 is LNHNV and CDR2 is YYDKDF (reference sequence). V gave up 9 bases and J gave up 2 bases, with 13 bases separating them. The full variable domain, completed using reference TRBV15 and TRBJ2-2, is DAMVIQNPRYQVTQFGKPVTLSCSQTLNHNVMYWYQQKSSQAPKLLFHYYDKDFNNEADTPDNFQSRRPNTSFCFLDIRSPGLGDTAMYLCATKIFPNTGELFFGEGSRLTVL.

This clonotype was recorded at least ten times. The chain links TRBV11-2 to TRBJ1-2, with D unclear. CDR1 is SGHAT and CDR2 is FQNNGV in the germline V gene. The V end was cut by 1 base, the J end by 2 bases, with 11 bases between. This CDR3 comprises 15 residues. The CDR3 nucleotides are TGTGCCAGCAGCTTAGCTGGCGGAACGAACTATGGCTACACCTTC. It is translated as CASSLAGGTNYGYTF.

This clonotype showed up many times. The chain is built from TRBV12-3 or TRBV12-4 and TRBJ2-7; 10 bases align to TRBD2. The CDR3 consists of 15 residues. With 7 bases clipped from V and 3 bases from J, the junction kept 9 bases outside the gene matches. The CDR3 loop is CASTLALAGVYEQYF. Here the CDR3 DNA reads TGTGCCAGCACCCTCGCGCTAGCGGGAGTCTACGAGCAGTACTTC.

This clonotype was counted ten times or more. The genes are TRBV5-1 and TRBJ2-3; 11 positions agree with TRBD2. Trimming cost V 0 bases and J 0 bases; bases outside gene matches: 6. In germline, CDR1 is SGHRS, CDR2 YFSETQ. This CDR3 has 18 amino acids. In DNA, the CDR3 is TGCGCCAGCAGCTTGGGGGGACTAGCGGCCTTCAGCACAGATACGCAGTATTTT. Its protein is CASSLGGLAAFSTDTQYF.

The table lists this clonotype with many counts. The chain links TRBV5-1 to TRBJ1-1, with D possibly matching TRBD1 (6 bases). The CDR3 totals 15 residues. CDR1 and CDR2 from the germline V gene are SGHRS and YFSETQ. V dropped 1 base and J dropped 3 bases, with 13 bases sitting between them. In DNA, the CDR3 is TGCGCCAGCAGCTTGACAGGGCTAGGGGACACTGAAGCTTTCTTT. This codes for CASSLTGLGDTEAFF. Looking up the rest from reference TRBV5-1 and TRBJ1-1 gives the full variable domain: KAGVTQTPRYLIKTRGQQVTLSCSPISGHRSVSWYQQTPGQGLQFLFEYFSETQRNKGNFPGRFSGRQFSNSRSEMNVSTLELGDSALYLCASSLTGLGDTEAFFGQGTRLTVV.

CDR3 protein: CASSSVDINYGYTF. The CDR3 bases are TGTGCCAGCAGCTCCGTGGACATTAACTATGGCTACACCTTC. J is TRBJ1-2 and V is TRBV4-2; the D gene is possibly TRBD1 (5 bases). The CDR3 covers 14 residues. V was pared by 5 bases and J by 1 base, with 11 bases between. From germline, CDR1 is LGHNA and CDR2 YNFKEQ.

The V gene is TRBV6-1, the J gene TRBJ1-1, with a weak D call TRBD1 (6 bases). The CDR3 has 17 residues. CDR1 is MNHNS, CDR2 SASEGT, per germline. V was shortened by 6 bases and J by 5 bases, with 25 bases between the two germline ends. The CDR3 here is CASRPPRTEPRGTEAFF. CDR3 in DNA: TGTGCCAGCAGACCGCCCCGGACGGAGCCCAGGGGTACTGAAGCTTTCTTT.

This clonotype has just a few counts. One base away lies a much larger clone, so this may be a sequencing read error. The chain couples TRBV28 to TRBJ1-1; 7 nucleotides align to TRBD1. CDR3 size: 14 residues. Germline CDR1 is MDHEN and CDR2 is SYDVKM. CDR3 in DNA: TGTGCCAACAGTTTAATAGGGGGCAACACTGAAGCTTTCTTT. It specifies CANSLIGGNTEAFF.

This clonotype was seen many times. The chain combines TRBV7-6 with TRBJ2-2; no firm D call. Germline CDR1 reads SGHVS; CDR2 reads FNYEAQ. The germline V and J ends were trimmed by 4 bases and 0 bases, with 12 bases remaining between them. The CDR3 covers 16 residues. The DNA of the CDR3 is TGTGCCAGCAGCTCTCGGGCAGGTTCGAACACCGGGGAGCTGTTTTTT. Encoded protein: CASSSRAGSNTGELFF.

This clonotype has a count of ten or more. The chain joins TRBV3-1 to TRBJ1-2; the match to TRBD1 covers 10 bases. V was pared by 4 bases and J by 8 bases, with 10 bases of the junction left unmatched. Per germline, CDR1 LGHDT and CDR2 YNNKEL (reference sequence). The CDR3 is 15 residues long. The CDR3 region is CASSPPWDRGTGYTF. The CDR3 nucleotides read TGTGCCAGCAGCCCCCCGTGGGACAGGGGTACGGGCTACACCTTC.

V gene TRBV28 combines with J gene TRBJ1-6; D is unresolved. This CDR3 is built from 16 residues. CDR1 and CDR2 (germline): MDHEN, SYDVKM. Trimming pared 4 bases from V and 0 bases from J, leaving 10 bases between. In DNA, the CDR3 is TGTGCCAGCAGTTCGCTCCTCGGCTCCTATAATTCACCCCTCCACTTT. It codes for CASSSLLGSYNSPLHF.

This clonotype was recorded at least ten times. The genes are TRBV5-1 and TRBJ1-1; D gene uncertain. The V end was cut by 2 bases, the J end by 8 bases, with 13 bases between. Germline CDR1 is SGHRS and CDR2 is YFSETQ. CDR3 length equals 13 residues. CDR3 nucleotide sequence: TGCGCCAGCAGCTTATCCCAAACTCGGGAAGCTTTCTTT. Translation gives CASSLSQTREAFF.

This clonotype has ten or more counts. The chain couples TRBV29-1 to TRBJ1-1, with D hard to call. Germline CDR1 SQVTM, CDR2 ANQGSEA. The V gene lost 5 bases and the J gene lost 0 bases, with 10 bases spanning the gap. This CDR3 has 13 residues. CDR3 coding DNA: TGCAGCGTTAAACGGACGGTGAACACTGAAGCTTTCTTT. Amino acid sequence: CSVKRTVNTEAFF. Full variable domain (missing parts from reference TRBV29-1 and TRBJ1-1): SAVISQKPSRDICQRGTSLTIQCQVDSQVTMMFWYRQQPGQSLTLIATANQGSEATYESGFVIDKFPISRPNLTFSTLTVSNMSPEDSSIYLCSVKRTVNTEAFFGQGTRLTVV.

This clonotype was counted only a few times. V gene TRBV7-9 combines with J gene TRBJ1-4; D might be TRBD1 (5 bases). From germline, CDR1 is SEHNR and CDR2 FQNEAQ (reference sequence). Trimming took off 7 bases at V and 7 bases at J, with 19 bases between the two ends. The CDR3 has 15 amino acids. The CDR3 here is CASNPTGTPSEKLFF. The DNA of the CDR3 is TGTGCCAGCAATCCAACCGGGACGCCTTCTGAAAAACTGTTTTTT. Filled out from reference TRBV7-9 and TRBJ1-4, the complete variable domain reads DTGVSQNPRHKITKRGQNVTFRCDPISEHNRLYWYRQTLGQGPEFLTYFQNEAQLEKSRLLSDRFSAERPKGSFSTLEIQRTEQGDSAMYLCASNPTGTPSEKLFFGSGTQLSVL.

Only a few counts were recorded for this clonotype. The rearrangement joins TRBV30 to TRBJ2-7; D call uncertain. Trimming stripped 2 bases from V and 6 bases from J, with 11 bases between. The length of the CDR3 is 12 residues. Germline assignment: CDR1 GTSNPN and CDR2 SVGIG (reference sequence). Here the CDR3 DNA reads TGTGCCTGGAGTAGAGTCCCCTGCGAGCAGTACTTC. Translating it yields CAWSRVPCEQYF.

This clonotype came up many times. V is TRBV28 and J is TRBJ1-2; maybe TRBD1 (5 bases). Germline CDR1 is MDHEN and CDR2 is SYDVKM. V was pared by 7 bases and J by 5 bases, with 17 bases between. The CDR3 length is 14 residues. CDR3 sequence: CASMTGGRTYGYTF. The CDR3 bases are TGTGCCAGCATGACCGGGGGACGGACTTATGGCTACACCTTC.